One and the same sample provided the 24 T cell receptor beta chains below, sequenced in a study of Ad26.COV2.S vaccination and SARS-CoV-2 variants (dated by TCRdb to about 2021). The time point tag for this specimen amounts to: individuals recovered from natural SARS-CoV-2 infection. Library preparation employed the immunoSEQ multiplex PCR assay. TCRdb stores this immuneACCESS table with in-frame sequences only. Part of the clones is absent; in the studies checked, under half of the shortfall reflects unresolved V genes, and no reason is known for the rest. Recorded for this sample are some 350,000 clones; 92% of them occurred a single time. The ten largest clones capture under 5% of the sample. The specimen comprised peripheral blood, sampled after recovery from COVID-19. Receptors originate from a human donor who had recovered from COVID-19.

This chain uses TRBV19 with TRBJ2-5, with D maybe TRBD2 (7 bases). The V end lost 1 base, the J end lost 5 bases, and 17 bases lay between the germline ends. The V gene's germline CDR1 is LNHDA and CDR2 SQIVND (reference sequence). This CDR3 has 16 amino acids. CDR3 DNA sequence: TGTGCCAGTAGTATAGCATCGGGGGGCCAGGGGGAGACCCAGTACTTC. Translating gives CASSIASGGQGETQYF.

This sequence joins TRBV5-4 and TRBJ2-2, with 11 bases fitting TRBD1. Trimming removed 3 bases from V and 5 bases from J; junction bases left unmatched: 0. The CDR3 contains 14 residues. The germline V gene encodes CDR1 SGHNT and CDR2 YYREEE (reference sequence). CDR3 nucleotide sequence: TGTGCCAGCAGCTGGGACAGGGGGACCGGGGAGCTGTTTTTT. Protein: CASSWDRGTGELFF.

V usage is TRBV5-4 and J usage is TRBJ2-5; TRBD2 might be the D (5 bases). CDR1 and CDR2 (germline): SGHNT, YYREEE (reference sequence). V was trimmed by 4 bases and J by 3 bases, leaving 16 bases between them. This CDR3 region has 15 residues. The CDR3 DNA is TGTGCCAGCAGCCTAAAACGGGGAGTGGAAGAGACCCAGTACTTC. Amino acid sequence: CASSLKRGVEETQYF. Together with reference TRBV5-4 and TRBJ2-5, the CDR3 gives the full variable domain: ETGVTQSPTHLIKTRGQQVTLRCSSQSGHNTVSWYQQALGQGPQFIFQYYREEENGRGNFPPRFSGLQFPNYSSELNVNALELDDSALYLCASSLKRGVEETQYFGPGTRLLVL.

V gene TRBV11-3 combines with J gene TRBJ2-1; TRBD1 is a possible D gene (5 bases). This CDR3 is 12 amino acids long. The V and J ends lost 1 base and 12 bases respectively, with 10 bases between them. Germline values: CDR1 SGHNT, CDR2 YENEEA. CDR3 residues: CASSLGPQGQFF. The CDR3, as DNA: TGTGCCAGCAGCTTAGGCCCCCAGGGGCAGTTCTTC.

V and J are TRBV28 and TRBJ1-5, with a tentative D call TRBD1 (6 bases). Germline V gene lookup returns CDR1 MDHEN and CDR2 SYDVKM. V lost 7 bases to trimming and J lost 7 bases, with 11 bases between them. The CDR3 length is 12 residues. CDR3 amino acids: CASITGYQPQHF. CDR3 bases: TGTGCCAGCATTACAGGGTACCAGCCCCAGCATTTT.

Only a few counts were recorded for this clone. This chain joins TRBV10-1 and TRBJ1-1; D possibly corresponds to TRBD1 (6 bases). This CDR3 contains 13 residues. CDR1 WNHNN and CDR2 SYGVQD come from the germline V gene (reference sequence). Deletions cut 6 bases from V and 8 bases from J, with 16 bases between. CDR3 sequence (DNA): TGCGCCAGCAGACCGGACAGCCAACTAGAAGCTTTCTTT. Translating gives CASRPDSQLEAFF.

The V and J genes are TRBV2 and TRBJ2-5; no definite D call. Germline-derived CDR1 and CDR2 are SNHLY and FYNNEI. Trimming stripped 2 bases from V and 0 bases from J, with 13 bases between. The CDR3 length is 16 residues. The CDR3 DNA reads TGTGCCAGCAGTGAATGGGGAAGGGATTACCAAGAGACCCAGTACTTC. Translating it yields CASSEWGRDYQETQYF.

V is TRBV19 and J is TRBJ1-2; 7 bases are a match to TRBD1. There are 14 residues in the CDR3. V was clipped by 1 base and J by 8 bases; unmatched bases: 7. Germline V gene data show CDR1 as LNHDA and CDR2 as SQIVND (reference sequence). CDR3 coding DNA: TGTGCCAGTAGTATAGCTGGGGACAGCGTAGGCTACACCTTC. This sequence encodes CASSIAGDSVGYTF.

The V and J genes are TRBV5-5 and TRBJ1-5; D may be TRBD1 (6 bases). CDR1 and CDR2 (germline): SGHKS, YYEKEE (reference sequence). Trimming removed 3 bases at V and 0 bases at J, with 10 bases between. This CDR3 is 15 amino acids long. CDR3 bases: TGTGCCAGCAGCTGGGAGGGGGGTAGCAATCAGCCCCAGCATTTT. Translation: CASSWEGGSNQPQHF.

This chain links TRBV6-4 with TRBJ1-5; D gene unclear. CDR1 and CDR2 (germline): MRHNA, SNTAGT. There are 16 residues in the CDR3. Trimming pared 0 bases from V and 6 bases from J, leaving 15 bases between. The CDR3 DNA follows: TGTGCCAGCAGTGACTCGCCCGGGTTCGTGGTTCAGCCCCAGCATTTT. This sequence encodes CASSDSPGFVVQPQHF.

The chain couples TRBV5-1 to TRBJ1-2, with TRBD1 matching over 10 bases. The CDR3 is 14 amino acids. V dropped 4 bases and J dropped 2; count of bases not matched to a gene: 2. Germline CDR1 and CDR2: SGHRS and YFSETQ. The CDR3 DNA is TGCGCCAGCAGCCCGGGACAGGGGAACTATGGCTACACCTTC. It is translated as CASSPGQGNYGYTF. Full variable domain (remainder filled in from reference TRBV5-1 and TRBJ1-2): KAGVTQTPRYLIKTRGQQVTLSCSPISGHRSVSWYQQTPGQGLQFLFEYFSETQRNKGNFPGRFSGRQFSNSRSEMNVSTLELGDSALYLCASSPGQGNYGYTFGSGTRLTVV.

The sample holds one count of this clone. The chain recombines TRBV9 with TRBJ2-2, with 7 positions matching TRBD2. The ends lost 2 bases at V and 3 bases at J; junction bases unmatched: 13. This CDR3 is built from 18 residues. Germline values: CDR1 SGDLS, CDR2 YYNGEE. CDR3 region: CASSVPLSGGRDTGELFF. The CDR3, as DNA: TGTGCCAGCAGCGTCCCACTGTCGGGGGGTCGGGACACCGGGGAGCTGTTTTTT.

The V gene is TRBV14, the J gene TRBJ1-6, with D possibly matching TRBD1 (5 bases). This CDR3 contains 21 residues. CDR1 SGHDN and CDR2 FVKESK come from the germline V gene. Between the trimmed V and J ends, which lost 0 bases and 1 base, there was a span of 22 bases. The CDR3 loop reads CASSQEGDRGVFGSYNSPLHF. DNA for the CDR3: TGTGCCAGCAGCCAAGAGGGCGATAGGGGAGTGTTTGGGTCCTATAATTCACCCCTCCACTTT.

The J gene is TRBJ1-2, the V gene TRBV27, with TRBD1 matching over 10 bases. The CDR3 contains 16 residues. J gave up 8 bases and V 5 bases, and 14 bases lay outside the gene matches. The germline gives CDR1 MNHEY, CDR2 SMNVEV (reference sequence). The CDR3 protein is CASSLQGRQGAEGYTF. CDR3 DNA sequence: TGTGCCAGCAGTCTGCAGGGTCGACAGGGGGCGGAAGGCTACACCTTC.

The V call is TRBV5-4, the J call TRBJ1-1; possibly TRBD1 for D (6 bases). The germline CDR1 and CDR2 sequences are SGHNT and YYREEE (reference sequence). V was shortened by 0 bases and J by 2 bases, with 11 bases between the two germline ends. The CDR3 consists of 15 residues. The CDR3 spells CASSLGSGANTEAFF. As DNA, the CDR3 is TGTGCCAGCAGCTTGGGGTCGGGGGCCAACACTGAAGCTTTCTTT.

The chain carries TRBV5-6 and TRBJ2-3, with TRBD2 matching over 10 bases. After removal of 3 bases from V and 4 bases from J, the junction contained 11 bases not matched to a gene. CDR3 size: 17 residues. Germline V gene lookup returns CDR1 SGHDT and CDR2 YYEEEE. For the CDR3, the DNA is TGTGCCAGCAGCTCGGGTATTAGCGGGGGGCGGGCAGATACGCAGTATTTT. This encodes CASSSGISGGRADTQYF. The variable domain in full, completed from reference TRBV5-6 and TRBJ2-3, reads DAGVTQSPTHLIKTRGQQVTLRCSPKSGHDTVSWYQQALGQGPQFIFQYYEEEERQRGNFPDRFSGHQFPNYSSELNVNALLLGDSALYLCASSSGISGGRADTQYFGPGTRLTVL.

The genes are TRBV18 and TRBJ2-5; the match to TRBD2 covers 10 bases. Germline V gives CDR1 KGHSH, CDR2 LQKENI. V trimming: 3 bases; J trimming: 2 bases; junction bases outside the gene matches: 6. This CDR3 is 16 amino acids long. CDR3 DNA: TGTGCCAGCTCACCCTCGCTAGCGGGGGATCAAGAGACCCAGTACTTC. Translated, it gives CASSPSLAGDQETQYF.

The V gene is TRBV7-9, the J gene TRBJ2-3; a possible D gene is TRBD2 (5 bases). Germline CDR1 SEHNR, CDR2 FQNEAQ (reference sequence). The CDR3 totals 13 residues. V was clipped by 5 bases and J by 10 bases, with 16 bases between them. This CDR3 is CASSPAERGAQYF. In DNA, the CDR3 is TGTGCCAGCAGCCCAGCGGAGCGTGGAGCGCAGTATTTT.

The rearrangement uses TRBV7-9 and TRBJ2-3; D is unclear. The germline gives CDR1 SEHNR, CDR2 FQNEAQ (reference sequence). Between the trimmed V and J ends, which lost 0 bases and 2 bases, there was a span of 6 bases. This CDR3 is 14 amino acids long. The CDR3 region is CASSLAGYTDTQYF. CDR3 nucleotides: TGTGCCAGCAGCTTAGCAGGGTACACAGATACGCAGTATTTT.

The chain links TRBV4-2 to TRBJ2-5, with TRBD2 matching over 12 bases. CDR1 and CDR2 (germline): LGHNA, YNFKEQ. The V segment lost 0 bases and the J segment 5 bases; nucleotides outside the gene matches: 10. This CDR3 region has 18 residues. CDR3 nucleotides: TGTGCCAGCAGCCAAGATGAAGTCACTAGCGGGGGGTGGGAGACCCAGTACTTC. Encoded protein: CASSQDEVTSGGWETQYF.

The V and J genes are TRBV6-4 and TRBJ2-1, with TRBD2 identical over 9 bases. V trimming: 4 bases; J trimming: 9 bases; junction bases outside the gene matches: 13. This CDR3 has 16 residues. CDR1 is MRHNA, CDR2 SNTAGT, per germline. This CDR3 reads CASSASVAGVTSEQFF. The CDR3 region has the DNA TGTGCCAGCAGTGCCTCGGTAGCGGGGGTAACCAGTGAGCAGTTCTTC.

CDR3 DNA sequence: TGTGCCAGCAGTTTAGCTAGCGGGGGCACCTACAATGAGCAGTTCTTC. This sequence encodes CASSLASGGTYNEQFF. The chain couples TRBV28 to TRBJ2-1; TRBD2 aligns across 10 bases. After removal of 2 bases from V and 2 bases from J, the junction contained 3 bases not matched to a gene. Germline values: CDR1 MDHEN, CDR2 SYDVKM. CDR3 size: 16 residues.

V and J are TRBV7-8 and TRBJ2-7; D call uncertain. The CDR3 runs to 14 residues. With 1 base removed from V and 2 bases from J, the gap between germline ends came to 9 bases. Germline assignment: CDR1 SGHVS and CDR2 FQNEAQ. CDR3 loop: CASSLEGPAYEQYF. CDR3 coding DNA: TGTGCCAGCAGCTTAGAGGGCCCCGCCTACGAGCAGTACTTC.

The genes are TRBV18 and TRBJ2-3, with TRBD1 matching 8 bases. Germline V gene sequence: CDR1 KGHSH, CDR2 LQKENI. This CDR3 comprises 15 residues. Trimming took 2 bases from V and 3 from J; bases not matched to a gene: 4. DNA of the CDR3: TGTGCCAGCTCACCAATCACAGGGGGAACAGATACGCAGTATTTT. This gives the protein CASSPITGGTDTQYF.